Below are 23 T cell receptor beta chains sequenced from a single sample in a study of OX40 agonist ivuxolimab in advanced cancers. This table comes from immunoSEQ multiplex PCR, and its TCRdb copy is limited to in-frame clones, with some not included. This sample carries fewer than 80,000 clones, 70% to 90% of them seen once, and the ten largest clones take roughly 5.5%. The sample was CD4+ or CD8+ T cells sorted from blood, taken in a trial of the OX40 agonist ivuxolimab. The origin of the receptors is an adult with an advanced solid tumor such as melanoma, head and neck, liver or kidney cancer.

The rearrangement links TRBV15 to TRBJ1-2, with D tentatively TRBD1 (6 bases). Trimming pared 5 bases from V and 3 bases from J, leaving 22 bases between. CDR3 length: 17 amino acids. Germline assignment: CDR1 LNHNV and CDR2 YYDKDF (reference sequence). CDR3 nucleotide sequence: TGTGCCACCAGCCCCCGCCGGGGGCAGGGAGACGACTATGGCTACACCTTC. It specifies CATSPRRGQGDDYGYTF. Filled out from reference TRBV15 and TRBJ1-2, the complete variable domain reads DAMVIQNPRYQVTQFGKPVTLSCSQTLNHNVMYWYQQKSSQAPKLLFHYYDKDFNNEADTPDNFQSRRPNTSFCFLDIRSPGLGDTAMYLCATSPRRGQGDDYGYTFGSGTRLTVV.

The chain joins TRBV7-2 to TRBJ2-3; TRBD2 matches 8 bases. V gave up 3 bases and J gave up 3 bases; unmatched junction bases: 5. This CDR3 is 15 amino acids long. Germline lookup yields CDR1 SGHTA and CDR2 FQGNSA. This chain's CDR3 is CASSFPGGATDTQYF. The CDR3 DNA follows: TGTGCCAGCAGCTTTCCCGGGGGGGCGACAGATACGCAGTATTTT.

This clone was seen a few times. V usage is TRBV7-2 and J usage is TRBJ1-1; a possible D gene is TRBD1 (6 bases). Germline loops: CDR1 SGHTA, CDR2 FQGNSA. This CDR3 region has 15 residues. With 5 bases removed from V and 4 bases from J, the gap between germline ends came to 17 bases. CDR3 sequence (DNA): TGTGCCAGCAGCAAGGGGGGGATAAGAGGCACTGAAGCTTTCTTT. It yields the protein CASSKGGIRGTEAFF.

The DNA for the CDR3 is TGTGCCAGCAGCGTATCAGGGTCCCACGAGCAGTACTTC. Residues: CASSVSGSHEQYF. The J gene is TRBJ2-7, the V gene TRBV9; possibly TRBD1 for D (5 bases). The CDR3 totals 13 residues. V lost 1 base, J lost 5 bases, and 10 bases lay in between. The germline V gene has CDR1 SGDLS and CDR2 YYNGEE.

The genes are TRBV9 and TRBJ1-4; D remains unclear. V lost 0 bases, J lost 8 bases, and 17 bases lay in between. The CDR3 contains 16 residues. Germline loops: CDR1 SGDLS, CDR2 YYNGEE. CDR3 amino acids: CASSVGSGQPGEKLFF. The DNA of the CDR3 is TGTGCCAGCAGCGTAGGGTCAGGCCAGCCCGGCGAAAAACTGTTTTTT.

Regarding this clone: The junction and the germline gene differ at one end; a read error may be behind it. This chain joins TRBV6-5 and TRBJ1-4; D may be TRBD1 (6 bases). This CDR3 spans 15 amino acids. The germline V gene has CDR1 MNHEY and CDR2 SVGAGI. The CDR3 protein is CASSNSWTANEKLFF. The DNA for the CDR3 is TGTGCCAGCAGTAACTCGTGGACAGCGAATGAAAAACTGTTTTTT.

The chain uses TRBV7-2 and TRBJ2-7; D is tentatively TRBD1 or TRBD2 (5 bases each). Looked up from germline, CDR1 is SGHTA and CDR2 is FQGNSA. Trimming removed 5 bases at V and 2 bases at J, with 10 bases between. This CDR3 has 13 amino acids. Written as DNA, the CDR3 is TGTGCCAGCAGCCCCGGGGCACCCTACGAGCAGTACTTC. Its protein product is CASSPGAPYEQYF.

CDR3 sequence (DNA): TGTGCCAGCAGCTTATCGGCGGCGGAGGGAAATGAGCAGTTCTTC. This sequence encodes CASSLSAAEGNEQFF. The chain has TRBV7-9 and TRBJ2-1; tentatively, D is TRBD2 (6 bases). This CDR3 has 15 amino acids. Trimming removed 2 bases at V and 7 bases at J, with 15 bases between. Per the germline V gene, CDR1 is SEHNR and CDR2 is FQNEAQ (reference sequence). Combining the CDR3 with reference TRBV7-9 and TRBJ2-1 gives the whole variable domain DTGVSQNPRHKITKRGQNVTFRCDPISEHNRLYWYRQTLGQGPEFLTYFQNEAQLEKSRLLSDRFSAERPKGSFSTLEIQRTEQGDSAMYLCASSLSAAEGNEQFFGPGTRLTVL.

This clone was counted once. This CDR3 is CASSLVGNTGELFF. The CDR3, as DNA: TGTGCCAGCAGCTTGGTTGGTAACACCGGGGAGCTGTTTTTT. V and J are TRBV5-4 and TRBJ2-2; D uncertain. CDR3 size: 14 residues. Germline CDR1 SGHNT, CDR2 YYREEE (reference sequence). V dropped 0 bases and J dropped 2 bases, with 5 bases sitting between them.

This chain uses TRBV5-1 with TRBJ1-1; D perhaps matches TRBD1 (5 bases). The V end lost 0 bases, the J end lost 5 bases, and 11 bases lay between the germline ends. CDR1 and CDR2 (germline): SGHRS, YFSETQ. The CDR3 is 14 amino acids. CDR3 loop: CASSLGVGGTEAFF. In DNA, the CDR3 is TGCGCCAGCAGCTTGGGGGTCGGGGGTACTGAAGCTTTCTTT.

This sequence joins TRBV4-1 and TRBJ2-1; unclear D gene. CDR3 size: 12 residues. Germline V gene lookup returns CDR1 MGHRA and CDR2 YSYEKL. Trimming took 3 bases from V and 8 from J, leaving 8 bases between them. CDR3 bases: TGCGCCAGCAGCCAGCAGCCCGATGAGCAGTTCTTC. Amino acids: CASSQQPDEQFF.

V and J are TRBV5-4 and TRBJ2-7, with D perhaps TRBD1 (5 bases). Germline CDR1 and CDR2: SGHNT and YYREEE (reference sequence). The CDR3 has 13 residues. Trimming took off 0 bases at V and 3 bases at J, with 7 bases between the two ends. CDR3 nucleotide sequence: TGTGCCAGCAGCTTGGGCAGGGTCTACGAGCAGTACTTC. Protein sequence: CASSLGRVYEQYF.

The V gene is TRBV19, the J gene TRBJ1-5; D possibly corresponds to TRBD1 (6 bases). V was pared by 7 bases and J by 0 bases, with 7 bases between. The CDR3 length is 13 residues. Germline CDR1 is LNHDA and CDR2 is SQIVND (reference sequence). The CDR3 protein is CASKDSSNQPQHF. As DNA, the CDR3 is TGTGCCAGTAAGGACAGTAGCAATCAGCCCCAGCATTTT. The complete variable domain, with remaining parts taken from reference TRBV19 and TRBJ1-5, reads DGGITQSPKYLFRKEGQNVTLSCEQNLNHDAMYWYRQDPGQGLRLIYYSQIVNDFQKGDIAEGYSVSREKKESFPLTVTSAQKNPTAFYLCASKDSSNQPQHFGDGTRLSIL.

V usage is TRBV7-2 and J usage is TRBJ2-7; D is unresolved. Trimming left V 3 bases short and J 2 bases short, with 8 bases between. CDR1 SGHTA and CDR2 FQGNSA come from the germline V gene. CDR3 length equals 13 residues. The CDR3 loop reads CASSLGSTYEQYF. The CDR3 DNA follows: TGTGCCAGCAGCTTGGGCTCAACCTACGAGCAGTACTTC.

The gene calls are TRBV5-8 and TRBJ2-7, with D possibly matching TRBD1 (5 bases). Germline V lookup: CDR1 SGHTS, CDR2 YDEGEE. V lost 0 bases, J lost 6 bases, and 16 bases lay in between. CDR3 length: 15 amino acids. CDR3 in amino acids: CASSLAFSLGLEQYF. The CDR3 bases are TGTGCCAGCAGCTTGGCCTTCTCTTTGGGGCTCGAGCAGTACTTC.

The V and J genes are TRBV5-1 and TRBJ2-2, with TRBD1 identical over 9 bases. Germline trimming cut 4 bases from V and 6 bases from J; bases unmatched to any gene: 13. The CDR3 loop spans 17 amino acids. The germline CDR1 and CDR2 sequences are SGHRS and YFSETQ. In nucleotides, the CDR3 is TGCGCCAGCAGCCTCCGGACAGGGGTCGAATTCGCCGGGGAGCTGTTTTTT. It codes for CASSLRTGVEFAGELFF.

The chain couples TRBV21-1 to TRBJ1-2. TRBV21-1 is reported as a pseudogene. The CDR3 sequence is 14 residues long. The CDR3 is CASSNERSDYGYTF. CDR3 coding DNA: TGTGCCAGCAGCAACGAACGGTCAGACTATGGCTACACCTTC.

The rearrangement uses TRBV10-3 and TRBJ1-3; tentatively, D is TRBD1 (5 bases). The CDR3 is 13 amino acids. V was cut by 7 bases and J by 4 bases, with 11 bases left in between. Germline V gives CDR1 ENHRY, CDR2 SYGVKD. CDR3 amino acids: CAIMAGGGNTIYF. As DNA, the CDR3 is TGTGCCATCATGGCGGGGGGAGGAAACACCATATATTTT.

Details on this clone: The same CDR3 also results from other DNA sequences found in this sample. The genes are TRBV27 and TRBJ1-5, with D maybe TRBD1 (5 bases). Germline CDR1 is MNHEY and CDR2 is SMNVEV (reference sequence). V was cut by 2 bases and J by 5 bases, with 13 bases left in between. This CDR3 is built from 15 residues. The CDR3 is CASSLRPGGDQPQHF. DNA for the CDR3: TGTGCCAGCAGTTTACGGCCGGGGGGAGATCAGCCCCAGCATTTT.

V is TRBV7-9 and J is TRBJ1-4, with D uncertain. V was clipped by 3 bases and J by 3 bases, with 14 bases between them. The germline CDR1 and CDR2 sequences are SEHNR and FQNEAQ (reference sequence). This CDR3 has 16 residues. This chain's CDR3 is CASSFGRTGPNEKLFF. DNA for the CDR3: TGTGCCAGCAGCTTCGGGCGCACCGGGCCTAATGAAAAACTGTTTTTT.

This CDR3 is CASSVTGGNTGELFF. The CDR3 DNA reads TGTGCCAGCAGTGTGACAGGGGGTAACACCGGGGAGCTGTTTTTT. The chain couples TRBV25-1 to TRBJ2-2; 9 nucleotides match TRBD1. Germline V CDR1 and CDR2: MGHDK, SYGVNS. Trimming cost V 4 bases and J 2 bases; bases outside gene matches: 2. CDR3 length: 15 residues. Combining the CDR3 with reference TRBV25-1 and TRBJ2-2 gives the whole variable domain EADIYQTPRYLVIGTGKKITLECSQTMGHDKMYWYQQDPGMELHLIHYSYGVNSTEKGDLSSESTVSRIRTEHFPLTLESARPSHTSQYLCASSVTGGNTGELFFGEGSRLTVL.

CDR3 sequence reads: CASSRTASYEQYF. In DNA, the CDR3 is TGTGCCAGCAGTCGGACGGCTTCCTACGAGCAGTACTTC. The chain joins TRBV6-6 to TRBJ2-7, with D unclear. V gave up 5 bases and J gave up 1 base, with 9 bases separating them. CDR3 length: 13 amino acids. The V gene's germline CDR1 is MNHNY and CDR2 SVGAGI (reference sequence).

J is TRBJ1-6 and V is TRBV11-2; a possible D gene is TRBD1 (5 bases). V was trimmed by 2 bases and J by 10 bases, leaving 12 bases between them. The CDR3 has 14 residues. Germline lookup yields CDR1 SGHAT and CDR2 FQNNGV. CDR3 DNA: TGTGCCAGCAGCTTACAGGGTCTCGGATCACCCCTCCACTTT. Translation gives CASSLQGLGSPLHF.